This record covers a single T cell receptor beta chain. Antigen specificity is unknown. Germline V gene lookup returns CDR1 MRHNA and CDR2 SNTAGT. J lost 2 bases, V lost 6 bases, and 4 bases had no gene match. The CDR3 contains 13 residues. Here immunoSEQ multiplex PCR was the method, and the copy in TCRdb shows in-frame clones only, minus some. The sample consists of some 43,000 clones, approximately 83% of them appearing once. This sample stems from a study of OX40 agonist ivuxolimab in advanced cancers. Study-wide context: Patients in dose escalation had liver, melanoma, kidney or head and neck cancers.

Study-wide results and caveats: Some nonresponders additionally presented with little normalized T-cell clonal expansion. Doses of 0.1 to 3.0 mg/kg were accompanied by clonal expansion of CD4+ and CD8+ blood T cells by week 6.

This sequence joins TRBV6-4 and TRBJ2-7; 7 bases are a match to TRBD1. The TCR was taken from an adult with an advanced solid tumor such as melanoma, head and neck, liver or kidney cancer. The sample consisted of CD4+ or CD8+ T cells sorted from blood, taken in a trial of the OX40 agonist ivuxolimab. The CDR3 nucleotides are TGTGCCAGCAGGAGGGGACAGCCCTACGAGCAGTACTTC. Translation: CASRRGQPYEQYF.